What follows describes a single T cell receptor (beta chain). The record originates from a study of CXCR3-negative and CXCR3-positive naive CD8 T cells. The authors prepared UMI-labeled TRB cDNA libraries by 5' RACE. TCRdb re-called the 5' RACE reads; one entry per CDR3 protein, DNA not given. The table for this sample gives some 130,000 distinct CDR3 sequences. The sequenced material came from naive CXCR3- CD8+ T cells from blood. Subset specified: CD45RO-CCR7+CD27+CD95- naive CD8+ T cells lacking CXCR3 (TNR3-). The source is a human donor in good health. Some clones in this sample may be carry-over from other donors' samples.

This CDR3 reads CASSPGTGPYGYTF. The J gene is TRBJ1-2, the V gene TRBV7-9; TCRdb's assignment of TRBD1 cannot be checked, as there is no DNA. Germline CDR1 reads SEHNR; CDR2 reads FQNEAQ (reference sequence). This CDR3 contains 14 residues.